This TCR beta chain was found in a study of blood T cells in healthy people across ages. Study background: Researchers report that template switching captured about one barcoded beta molecule per two T cells.

This clonotype is a singleton in its sample. Its antigen remains unidentified. A J-beta primer mix and a sample-barcoded 5' primer were used in a second PCR of about 7 to 12 cycles. From the 5' RACE reads, TCRdb called clonotypes with MiXCR, one entry per CDR3 protein. There are some 900,000 distinct CDR3 sequences in the sample; roughly 52% occur only once, and around 15% lies in the top ten. The people who gave samples were healthy Caucasians from Russia, aged 6 to 90. Total RNA was isolated from each sample in quantities of at least 6 micrograms. The study's findings and limits: Estimates based on one million T cells were treated as lower bounds.

The sequence derives from a young man in good health. Input material: blood.

CDR3 in amino acids: CASSFPGPGSFTSGYNEQFF. The CDR3 bases are TGTGCCAGCAGCTTCCCCGGACCCGGTTCTTTCACCTCGGGCTACAATGAGCAGTTCTTC. The rearrangement links TRBV5-5 to TRBJ2-1; D is undetermined. Trimming removed 2 bases from V and 3 bases from J, with 27 bases in between. CDR1 and CDR2 (germline): SGHKS, YYEKEE (reference sequence). The CDR3 runs 20 residues.